This T cell receptor beta chain was found in a study of human T cells and chemical hapten exposure. General study points: Counts of expanded TCRs at PT1 were positively correlated with patch test score.

The time point: patch test 3, about 24 weeks after DPC sensitization. Treatment given: therapeutic diphenylcyclopropenone sensitization with weekly scalp DPC. TCRdb called the RACE reads again in MiXCR, with one record for every CDR3 protein. This table holds 95,000 to 150,000 distinct CDR3 sequences, 10% to 12% found once. This clonotype has ten or more counts. The antigen is unknown. Specimen: whole blood, collected in connection with sensitization to the hapten diphenylcyclopropenone (DPC). The source is a woman in her 50s with alopecia areata. Some clones in this sample may be carry-over from other donors' samples.

The CDR3 DNA follows: TGCAGCGTTAAGACAGGCCTAGCACCGGGAGAGACCCAGTACTTC. As protein: CSVKTGLAPGETQYF. The rearrangement links TRBV29-1 to TRBJ2-5; tentatively, D is TRBD1 (6 bases). This CDR3 is 15 amino acids long. V was trimmed by 5 bases and J by 4 bases, leaving 20 bases between them. Germline CDR1 reads SQVTM; CDR2 reads ANQGSEA.